The 7 T cell receptor beta chains in this list originate from one sample, sequenced in a study of blood T cell repertoires in COVID-19. Assay: immunoSEQ multiplex PCR; the TCRdb copy retains only in-frame clones and omits some. The sample contains 120,000 to 150,000 clones, around 76% of which appear only once. The material sequenced was peripheral blood. These receptors came from an older man with acute or convalescent COVID-19.

The chain joins TRBV7-6 to TRBJ2-5, with D possibly TRBD1 on 5 matching bases. V was pared by 2 bases and J by 2 bases, with 9 bases between. The CDR3 is 14 residues long. Germline V CDR1 and CDR2: SGHVS, FNYEAQ. As DNA, the CDR3 is TGTGCCAGCAGCTTAATGTCAGGGCAAGAGACCCAGTACTTC. Its translation is CASSLMSGQETQYF.

As concerns this clone: Different DNA sequences within this sample yield the same CDR3. The rearrangement links TRBV10-3 to TRBJ2-3, with TRBD1 as a possible D gene (5 bases). Deletions cut 4 bases from V and 2 bases from J, with 13 bases between. The CDR3 has 15 residues. Germline CDR1 and CDR2: ENHRY and SYGVKD. The CDR3 reads CAISGQGATTDTQYF. CDR3 sequence (DNA): TGTGCCATCAGTGGCCAAGGGGCGACCACAGATACGCAGTATTTT.

This chain joins TRBV3-1 (or the pseudogene TRBV3-2) and TRBJ1-2; no reliable D call. The V and J ends lost 3 bases and 8 bases respectively, with 10 bases between them. The CDR3 extends over 12 amino acids. The germline gives CDR1 LGHDT, CDR2 YNNKEL (reference sequence). DNA of the CDR3: TGTGCCAGCAGCCAGGGCCCGTTGGGCTACACCTTC. This gives the protein CASSQGPLGYTF.

This sequence joins TRBV18 and TRBJ2-6; D unresolved. The CDR3 totals 16 residues. Trimming stripped 2 bases from V and 2 bases from J, with 10 bases between. Germline CDR1 reads KGHSH; CDR2 reads LQKENI. This chain's CDR3 is CASSPEVAPGANVLTF. The CDR3 nucleotides read TGTGCCAGCTCACCAGAAGTGGCCCCTGGGGCCAACGTCCTGACTTTC.

The J gene is TRBJ2-1, the V gene TRBV7-9; 12 bases are a match to TRBD2. J was trimmed by 6 bases and V by 4 bases; bases with no gene match: 1. The CDR3 has 14 residues. Germline V gives CDR1 SEHNR, CDR2 FQNEAQ (reference sequence). This chain's CDR3 is CASSWGLAGNEQFF. For the CDR3, the DNA is TGTGCCAGCAGCTGGGGACTAGCGGGCAATGAGCAGTTCTTC.

This chain joins TRBV27 and TRBJ1-4; perhaps TRBD1 as D (6 bases). V gave up 2 bases and J gave up 3 bases, with 10 bases separating them. Germline-derived CDR1 and CDR2 are MNHEY and SMNVEV (reference sequence). CDR3 size: 15 residues. DNA of the CDR3: TGTGCCAGCAGTTTACTGACAGGTTCTAATGAAAAACTGTTTTTT. This sequence encodes CASSLLTGSNEKLFF.

The chain uses TRBV5-5 and TRBJ1-4; D perhaps matches TRBD1 (6 bases). V dropped 0 bases and J dropped 3 bases, with 6 bases sitting between them. The germline CDR1 and CDR2 sequences are SGHKS and YYEKEE (reference sequence). The CDR3 is 14 amino acids. CDR3 residues: CASSLGGPNEKLFF. DNA of the CDR3: TGTGCCAGCAGCTTGGGGGGGCCTAATGAAAAACTGTTTTTT.